This record looks at one TCR beta chain sequence and its context. The antigen is undetermined. Only healthy Caucasians were enrolled as donors. A universal primer site came from template switching; cDNA carried unique molecular identifiers. TCRdb itself ran the 5' RACE reads through MiXCR, one entry per CDR3 protein. The sample has approximately 500,000 distinct CDR3 sequences; over 12% are singletons. These data are taken from a study of identical twins. Study-wide points: The study drew conclusions from cross-sectional statistical analysis, not from following the same donors. A lower insertion count was a feature of abundant cord blood beta clonotypes, with no such feature in memory repertoires.

CDR3 length: 15 residues. CDR1 is ENHRY, CDR2 SYGVKD, per germline. Trimming removed 6 bases from V and 7 bases from J, with 18 bases in between. A further study also used this sample, focusing on yellow fever vaccine responses in identical twins.

The sequence derives from a woman younger than 30 in good health. Input material: CD4+ T cells sorted from blood. The chain uses TRBV10-3 and TRBJ2-2; D may be TRBD1 (6 bases). The CDR3 DNA reads as TGTGCCATCAGCGGGGACACCCGGCTCGGCGGGGAGCTGTTTTTT. Translated: CAISGDTRLGGELFF.